These T cell receptor beta chains were read from a single sample in a study of OX40 agonist ivuxolimab in advanced cancers. Only in-frame clones appear in the TCRdb table, and some are missing; sequencing was by immunoSEQ multiplex PCR. Altogether around 60,000 clones are present, around 75% being singletons, with the ten largest covering roughly 1.2%. This specimen consisted of CD4+ or CD8+ T cells sorted from blood, obtained in a trial of the OX40 agonist ivuxolimab. These TCRs come from an adult with an advanced solid tumor such as melanoma, head and neck, liver or kidney cancer. CDR3s include the opening cysteine and the closing phenylalanine or tryptophan. A D gene is named only where the DNA matches it firmly. Part of the rows lack a size; the others show once, few, many or a class for expanded clones.

V gene: TRBV30; J gene: TRBJ1-1; clone size: .; D gene: .; CDR3 protein: CAWSVLAGTTEAFF; CDR3 DNA: TGTGCCTGGAGTGTACTCGCGGGAACCACTGAAGCTTTCTTT
V gene: TRBV5-1; J gene: TRBJ2-5; clone size: .; D gene: TRBD1; CDR3 protein: CASSFTGGGETQYF; CDR3 DNA: TGCGCCAGCAGCTTTACAGGGGGCGGAGAGACCCAGTACTTC
V gene: TRBV9; J gene: TRBJ2-3; clone size: .; D gene: TRBD1; CDR3 protein: CASSLAGQGGTDTQYF; CDR3 DNA: TGTGCCAGCAGCCTAGCCGGACAGGGGGGCACAGATACGCAGTATTTT
V gene: TRBV27; J gene: TRBJ1-5; clone size: few; D gene: .; CDR3 protein: CASGRNGNQPQHF; CDR3 DNA: TGTGCCAGCGGAAGGAACGGCAATCAGCCCCAGCATTTT
V gene: TRBV5-6; J gene: TRBJ1-2; clone size: .; D gene: .; CDR3 protein: CASSPGHSGYTF; CDR3 DNA: TGTGCCAGCAGCCCGGGACATTCGGGCTACACCTTC
V gene: TRBV29-1; J gene: TRBJ1-1; clone size: .; D gene: .; CDR3 protein: CSVWGQSPEAFF; CDR3 DNA: TGCAGCGTTTGGGGACAATCGCCTGAAGCTTTCTTT
V gene: TRBV30; J gene: TRBJ1-5; clone size: few; D gene: .; CDR3 protein: CAWSRATDQPQHF; CDR3 DNA: TGTGCCTGGAGTCGGGCCACCGATCAGCCCCAGCATTTT
V gene: TRBV4-1; J gene: TRBJ1-5; clone size: .; D gene: .; CDR3 protein: CASSQDAGFDNQPQHF; CDR3 DNA: TGCGCCAGCAGCCAAGACGCGGGATTCGACAATCAGCCCCAGCATTTT
V gene: TRBV25-1; J gene: TRBJ1-2; clone size: .; D gene: .; CDR3 protein: CASSAQTGYTF; CDR3 DNA: TGTGCCAGCAGTGCACAGACAGGCTACACCTTC
V gene: TRBV19; J gene: TRBJ2-1; clone size: .; D gene: TRBD1; CDR3 protein: CASTRGRTGPNEQFF; CDR3 DNA: TGTGCCAGTACCCGAGGGAGGACAGGGCCAAATGAGCAGTTCTTC
V gene: TRBV6-5; J gene: TRBJ2-7; clone size: .; D gene: TRBD1; CDR3 protein: CASSYTRDRAYEQYF; CDR3 DNA: TGTGCCAGCAGTTACACACGGGACAGGGCCTACGAGCAGTACTTC
V gene: TRBV14; J gene: TRBJ2-1; clone size: .; D gene: TRBD2; CDR3 protein: CASSQELAGGRRGNEQFF; CDR3 DNA: TGTGCCAGCAGCCAAGAGCTAGCGGGAGGGCGGAGGGGCAATGAGCAGTTCTTC
V gene: TRBV10-3; J gene: TRBJ2-1; clone size: .; D gene: TRBD2; CDR3 protein: CAISPTSGRGNEQFF; CDR3 DNA: TGTGCCATCAGCCCGACTAGCGGGAGAGGGAATGAGCAGTTCTTC
V gene: TRBV11-3; J gene: TRBJ1-2; clone size: few; D gene: TRBD1; CDR3 protein: CASSMGQSYGYTF; CDR3 DNA: TGTGCCAGCAGTATGGGACAGAGCTATGGCTACACCTTC
V gene: TRBV6-6; J gene: TRBJ2-7; clone size: .; D gene: TRBD2; CDR3 protein: CASRGLAGVVGQYF; CDR3 DNA: TGTGCCAGCAGAGGACTAGCGGGAGTCGTTGGGCAGTACTTC
V gene: TRBV5-8; J gene: TRBJ2-7; clone size: .; D gene: .; CDR3 protein: CASSLQQTSYEQYF; CDR3 DNA: TGTGCCAGCAGCTTGCAACAGACCTCCTACGAGCAGTACTTC
V gene: TRBV5-1; J gene: TRBJ2-1; clone size: .; D gene: .; CDR3 protein: CASRDEGGGTANEQFF; CDR3 DNA: TGCGCCAGCAGGGATGAGGGGGGAGGTACGGCTAATGAGCAGTTCTTC
V gene: TRBV9; J gene: TRBJ2-1; clone size: .; D gene: .; CDR3 protein: CASSETGSSYNEQFF; CDR3 DNA: TGTGCCAGCAGCGAAACAGGGAGCTCCTACAATGAGCAGTTCTTC
V gene: TRBV30; J gene: TRBJ2-3; clone size: .; D gene: TRBD2; CDR3 protein: CAWMVSGGTDTQYF; CDR3 DNA: TGTGCCTGGATGGTAAGCGGGGGAACAGATACGCAGTATTTT
V gene: TRBV15; J gene: TRBJ1-6; clone size: .; D gene: TRBD1; CDR3 protein: CATSRDFGDRGNSPLHF; CDR3 DNA: TGTGCCACCAGCAGAGATTTTGGGGACAGGGGCAATTCACCCCTCCACTTT
V gene: TRBV30; J gene: TRBJ1-2; clone size: few; D gene: .; CDR3 protein: CAWTAGDYTF; CDR3 DNA: TGTGCCTGGACCGCCGGAGACTACACCTTC
V gene: TRBV2; J gene: TRBJ1-5; clone size: .; D gene: .; CDR3 protein: CASSEAGGWGLDQPQHF; CDR3 DNA: TGTGCCAGCAGTGAAGCCGGCGGGTGGGGATTAGATCAGCCCCAGCATTTT
V gene: TRBV18; J gene: TRBJ2-3; clone size: few; D gene: TRBD2; CDR3 protein: CASSLSRTSGGTDTQYF; CDR3 DNA: TGTGCCAGCTCACTCTCAAGGACTAGCGGGGGCACAGATACGCAGTATTTT
V gene: TRBV6-5; J gene: TRBJ2-7; clone size: .; D gene: TRBD2; CDR3 protein: CASSSYSGASYEQYF; CDR3 DNA: TGTGCCAGCAGTTCCTATAGCGGGGCCTCCTACGAGCAGTACTTC
V gene: TRBV2; J gene: TRBJ1-2; clone size: .; D gene: TRBD1; CDR3 protein: CASSYIQGNYGYTF; CDR3 DNA: TGTGCCAGCAGTTATATACAGGGGAACTATGGCTACACCTTC
V gene: TRBV6-4; J gene: TRBJ1-6; clone size: .; D gene: .; CDR3 protein: CASSEQGFDNSPLHF; CDR3 DNA: TGTGCCAGCAGTGAACAGGGTTTCGATAATTCACCCCTCCACTTT
V gene: TRBV28; J gene: TRBJ2-5; clone size: .; D gene: .; CDR3 protein: CASSFSAGVETQYF; CDR3 DNA: TGTGCCAGCAGTTTTTCCGCAGGGGTGGAGACCCAGTACTTC
V gene: TRBV28; J gene: TRBJ2-7; clone size: .; D gene: .; CDR3 protein: CASRNFRDTSAYEQYF; CDR3 DNA: TGTGCCAGCAGAAATTTCCGGGACACTTCTGCCTACGAGCAGTACTTC
V gene: TRBV30; J gene: TRBJ2-4; clone size: .; D gene: TRBD2; CDR3 protein: CAWSVLAGGGIQYF; CDR3 DNA: TGTGCCTGGAGTGTACTAGCGGGAGGGGGCATTCAGTACTTC
V gene: TRBV13; J gene: TRBJ2-3; clone size: .; D gene: .; CDR3 protein: CASSPPTGDTQYF; CDR3 DNA: TGTGCCAGCAGCCCTCCCACAGGCGATACGCAGTATTTT
V gene: TRBV7-9; J gene: TRBJ1-2; clone size: .; D gene: TRBD1; CDR3 protein: CASSLVTGGRDGYTF; CDR3 DNA: TGTGCCAGCAGCTTAGTCACAGGGGGTCGGGACGGCTACACCTTC
V gene: TRBV7-9; J gene: TRBJ2-1; clone size: .; D gene: .; CDR3 protein: CASSLMAGLYNEQFF; CDR3 DNA: TGTGCCAGCAGCCTGATGGCGGGGCTCTACAATGAGCAGTTCTTC
V gene: TRBV13; J gene: TRBJ1-2; clone size: once; D gene: .; CDR3 protein: CASSSRINYGYTF; CDR3 DNA: TGTGCCAGCAGCTCCAGGATCAACTATGGCTACACCTTC
V gene: TRBV7-3; J gene: TRBJ1-1; clone size: few; D gene: .; CDR3 protein: CASSLDTNTEAFF; CDR3 DNA: TGTGCCAGCAGCTTAGATACGAACACTGAAGCTTTCTTT
V gene: TRBV27; J gene: TRBJ2-7; clone size: .; D gene: .; CDR3 protein: CASSLGTPGPLSYEQYF; CDR3 DNA: TGTGCCAGCAGTTTGGGCACACCTGGCCCCCTCTCCTACGAGCAGTACTTC
V gene: TRBV30; J gene: TRBJ2-3; clone size: .; D gene: .; CDR3 protein: CAWNTDVGLTDTQYF; CDR3 DNA: TGTGCCTGGAATACCGACGTAGGACTAACAGATACGCAGTATTTT